Following are 18 T cell receptor beta chains from one sample sequenced in a study of T-cell memory formation after mild COVID-19. TCRdb reprocessed the 5' RACE reads via MiXCR and lists one record per CDR3 protein. The table has around 340,000 distinct CDR3 sequences, over 20% seen once; the top ten hold around 13%. The material sequenced was PBMCs or a T cell subset sorted from them (not recorded which). The receptors come from an adult woman who had mild COVID-19 (a few samples of this study predate the infection). Cell type and time point are not known.

Concerning this clonotype: An end of the junction differs from the germline gene, which may be a read error. The chain couples TRBV7-2 to TRBJ1-5, with a possible D match to TRBD1 (5 bases). Germline V gene lookup returns CDR1 SGHTA and CDR2 FQGNSA. The CDR3 length is 14 residues. The CDR3, as DNA: TGCGCCAGCAGCTTGGTGGGGGGGGGACAGCCCCAGCATTTT. Its protein product is CASSLVGGGQPQHF.

This clonotype was recorded many times. The chain carries TRBV12-3 or TRBV12-4 and TRBJ2-5, with 9 bases that match TRBD2. The CDR3 spans 18 residues. V shed 2 bases and J 1 base; nucleotides not matched to a gene: 11. CDR3 amino acids: CASSLKVGSGGIQETQYF. In DNA form, the CDR3 reads TGTGCCAGCAGTTTAAAGGTCGGGAGCGGGGGGATCCAAGAGACCCAGTACTTC.

The V and J genes are TRBV19 and TRBJ2-1; 8 bases agree with TRBD2. Germline lookup yields CDR1 LNHDA and CDR2 SQIVND (reference sequence). This CDR3 contains 14 residues. Unmatched junction bases numbered 2, after V lost 1 base and J lost 6 bases. CDR3 bases: TGTGCCAGTAGTATAGTCGGGGGGGCCAATGAGCAGTTCTTC. The encoded protein is CASSIVGGANEQFF. The full variable domain, completed using reference TRBV19 and TRBJ2-1, is DGGITQSPKYLFRKEGQNVTLSCEQNLNHDAMYWYRQDPGQGLRLIYYSQIVNDFQKGDIAEGYSVSREKKESFPLTVTSAQKNPTAFYLCASSIVGGANEQFFGPGTRLTVL.

The chain has TRBV20-1 and TRBJ2-1; a weak D match, TRBD1 (6 bases). Germline CDR1 reads DFQATT; CDR2 reads SNEGSKA (reference sequence). This CDR3 is built from 11 residues. V lost 4 bases to trimming and J lost 15 bases, with 16 bases between them. The CDR3 DNA sequence: TGCAGTGCTACGACAGGATCTACAATGTTCTTC. It encodes CSATTGSTMFF.

The chain links TRBV4-1 to TRBJ2-3; the match to TRBD1 covers 8 bases. This CDR3 has 16 amino acids. With V trimmed by 1 base and J by 1 base, 4 bases remained unmatched. Per germline, CDR1 MGHRA and CDR2 YSYEKL. The CDR3 DNA reads as TGCGCCAGCAGCCAAGCAGGACAGGGAGGCACAGATACGCAGTATTTT. This gives the protein CASSQAGQGGTDTQYF.

The chain combines TRBV7-9 with TRBJ1-1, with 8 bases aligning to TRBD1. The V gene's germline CDR1 is SEHNR and CDR2 FQNEAQ (reference sequence). Trimming at V came to 3 bases and at J to 5 bases, leaving 5 bases not matched to a gene. The CDR3 consists of 14 residues. The CDR3 coding sequence is TGTGCCAGCAGCTTGCAGGGGGCAGGGACTGAAGCTTTCTTT. Translated, it gives CASSLQGAGTEAFF.

This clonotype has more than one count but fewer than ten. The rearrangement joins TRBV6-2 or TRBV6-3 to TRBJ2-1; 9 bases align to TRBD2. The CDR3 covers 15 residues. Trimming at V came to 6 bases and at J to 8 bases, leaving 11 bases not matched to a gene. Germline V CDR1 and CDR2: MNHEY, SVGEGT. Written as DNA, the CDR3 is TGTGCCAGCAGGACCTCTCTAGCGGGATTGGATGAGCAGTTCTTC. Protein product: CASRTSLAGLDEQFF.

This clonotype has just a few counts. The rearrangement joins TRBV7-2 to TRBJ1-4; 7 bases are shared with TRBD1. Germline trimming cut 1 base from V and 8 bases from J; bases unmatched to any gene: 7. CDR1 is SGHTA, CDR2 FQGNSA, per germline. This CDR3 is 15 amino acids long. The CDR3 coding sequence is TGTGCCAGCAGCTTAGGGAGGGGGCTAGGGGAAAAACTGTTTTTT. Protein product: CASSLGRGLGEKLFF.

The chain carries TRBV2 and TRBJ2-7; D is ambiguous. The CDR3 contains 12 residues. Germline CDR1 and CDR2: SNHLY and FYNNEI. With 2 bases removed from V and 7 bases from J, the gap between germline ends came to 9 bases. CDR3 region: CASSEIRVEQYF. Written as DNA, the CDR3 is TGTGCCAGCAGTGAAATTAGGGTAGAGCAGTACTTC.

The sample holds many counts of this clonotype. Here the CDR3 DNA reads TGCGCCAGCAGCTTGCTTACAGACACTGAAGCTTTCTTT. It specifies CASSLLTDTEAFF. The chain combines TRBV5-1 with TRBJ1-1; D gene unclear. Trimming stripped 1 base from V and 3 bases from J, with 7 bases between. Germline loops: CDR1 SGHRS, CDR2 YFSETQ. CDR3 length: 13 amino acids.

J is TRBJ1-2 and V is TRBV28; possibly TRBD1 for D (6 bases). Trimming took 6 bases from V and 8 from J, leaving 16 bases between them. There are 13 residues in the CDR3. Germline V gene data show CDR1 as MDHEN and CDR2 as SYDVKM. CDR3 residues: CASSGGGRVGYTF. In nucleotides, the CDR3 is TGTGCCAGCAGCGGGGGCGGGAGAGTGGGCTACACCTTC.

The V call is TRBV12-3 or TRBV12-4, the J call TRBJ2-1, with 10 bases identical to TRBD2. J lost 0 bases, V lost 3 bases, and 14 bases had no gene match. The CDR3 has 20 residues. The CDR3 DNA reads TGTGCCAGCAGTTTTGTGGGGCTAGCGGGGGTCCGTAGCTCCTACAATGAGCAGTTCTTC. This codes for CASSFVGLAGVRSSYNEQFF.

This sequence joins TRBV20-1 and TRBJ2-2; 7 nucleotides align to TRBD1. Trimming removed 6 bases from V and 7 bases from J; junction bases left unmatched: 8. The CDR3 consists of 13 residues. Germline V gene data show CDR1 as DFQATT and CDR2 as SNEGSKA (reference sequence). The CDR3 DNA reads as TGCAGTGCCCATACAGGGGTCATCGGGGAGCTGTTTTTT. As protein: CSAHTGVIGELFF.

CDR3 protein: CASSNGQGAEAFF. In DNA, the CDR3 is TGTGCCAGCAGTAACGGACAGGGGGCTGAAGCTTTCTTT. This chain joins TRBV6-6 and TRBJ1-1; 10 nucleotides line up with TRBD1. Germline values: CDR1 MNHNY, CDR2 SVGAGI (reference sequence). Trimming took 5 bases from V and 6 from J; bases not matched to a gene: 3. The CDR3 runs to 13 residues.

The chain is built from TRBV14 and TRBJ2-7; possibly TRBD2 for D (6 bases). In germline, CDR1 is SGHDN, CDR2 FVKESK. The CDR3 has 15 residues. Trimming stripped 4 bases from V and 7 bases from J, with 20 bases between. CDR3 residues: CASSRAGTPSMEQYF. DNA of the CDR3: TGTGCCAGCAGCCGGGCGGGGACTCCTAGCATGGAGCAGTACTTC.

This chain uses TRBV7-9 with TRBJ2-2; D may be TRBD2 (7 bases). Germline values: CDR1 SEHNR, CDR2 FQNEAQ (reference sequence). Trimming pared 4 bases from V and 2 bases from J, leaving 14 bases between. The CDR3 runs to 16 residues. The CDR3 DNA reads TGTGCCAGCAGCTCTCTTGCGGGGGCAAACACCGGGGAGCTGTTTTTT. This encodes CASSSLAGANTGELFF. The full variable domain, rest sourced from reference TRBV7-9 and TRBJ2-2, is DTGVSQNPRHKITKRGQNVTFRCDPISEHNRLYWYRQTLGQGPEFLTYFQNEAQLEKSRLLSDRFSAERPKGSFSTLEIQRTEQGDSAMYLCASSSLAGANTGELFFGEGSRLTVL.

This clonotype occurred a few times. This sequence joins TRBV12-3 or TRBV12-4 and TRBJ1-1, with unresolved D. V lost 1 base and J 3 bases, leaving 6 bases between the germline ends. This CDR3 contains 13 residues. The CDR3 loop is CASSLGPDTEAFF. The CDR3 coding sequence is TGTGCCAGCAGTTTAGGTCCCGACACTGAAGCTTTCTTT.

The V and J genes are TRBV12-3 or TRBV12-4 and TRBJ2-3; D gene ambiguous. V was shortened by 2 bases and J by 0 bases, with 18 bases between the two germline ends. This CDR3 is 18 amino acids long. The DNA for the CDR3 is TGTGCCAGCAGTTTAAGTGCTGCGAACAGTATAAGCACAGATACGCAGTATTTT. Amino acid sequence: CASSLSAANSISTDTQYF.